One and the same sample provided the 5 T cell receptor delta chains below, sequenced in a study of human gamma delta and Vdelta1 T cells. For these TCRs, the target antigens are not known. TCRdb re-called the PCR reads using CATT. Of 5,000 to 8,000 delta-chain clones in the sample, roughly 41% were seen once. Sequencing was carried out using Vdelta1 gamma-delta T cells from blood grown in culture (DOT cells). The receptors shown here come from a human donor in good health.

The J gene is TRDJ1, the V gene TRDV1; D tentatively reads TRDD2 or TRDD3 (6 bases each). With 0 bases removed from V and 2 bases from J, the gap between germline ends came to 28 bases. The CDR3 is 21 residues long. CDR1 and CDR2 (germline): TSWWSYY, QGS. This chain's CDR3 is CALGELGSYLIGDARTDKLIF. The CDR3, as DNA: TGTGCTCTTGGGGAACTAGGATCCTACTTGATCGGGGATGCGCGAACCGATAAACTCATCTTT.

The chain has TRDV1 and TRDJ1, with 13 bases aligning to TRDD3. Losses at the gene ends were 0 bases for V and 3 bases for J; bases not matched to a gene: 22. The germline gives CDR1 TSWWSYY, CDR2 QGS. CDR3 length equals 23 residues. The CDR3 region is CALGELKGGLNKLGDTQSDKLIF. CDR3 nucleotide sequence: TGTGCTCTTGGGGAACTGAAGGGGGGACTAAACAAACTGGGGGATACGCAATCCGATAAACTCATCTTT.

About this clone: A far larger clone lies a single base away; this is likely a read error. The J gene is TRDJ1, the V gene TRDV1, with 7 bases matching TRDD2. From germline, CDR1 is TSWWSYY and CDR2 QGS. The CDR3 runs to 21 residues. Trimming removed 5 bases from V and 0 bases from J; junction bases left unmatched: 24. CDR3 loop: CALGKPSSEPLFRPYTDKLIF. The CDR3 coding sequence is TGTGCTCTTGGGAAACCTTCCTCCGAGCCACTGTTTAGACCGTACACCGATAAACTCATCTTT.

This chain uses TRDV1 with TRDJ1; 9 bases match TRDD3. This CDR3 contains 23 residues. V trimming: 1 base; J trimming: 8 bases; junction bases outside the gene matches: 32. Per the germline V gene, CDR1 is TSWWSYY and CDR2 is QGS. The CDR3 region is CALGEQTLNSHTPRWTGGHKLIF. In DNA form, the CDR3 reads TGTGCTCTTGGGGAACAGACACTTAATTCCCACACCCCCCGCTGGACTGGGGGACACAAACTCATCTTT.

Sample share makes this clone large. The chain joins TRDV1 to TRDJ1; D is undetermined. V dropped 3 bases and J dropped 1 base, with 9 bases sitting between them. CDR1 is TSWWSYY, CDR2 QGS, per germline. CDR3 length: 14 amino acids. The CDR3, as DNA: TGTGCTCTTGGGGAGAGGGTTTCCACCGATAAACTCATCTTT. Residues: CALGERVSTDKLIF.